The text below deals with one T cell receptor (beta chain). It lacks a known antigen. Nothing much larger sits one base from this clone, and base qualities are not available. CD8 naive samples were obtained by positive selection for CCR7 among CD45RO-negative cells, yielding a CD45RA+CCR7+ population from which TemRA cells were excluded. Donors were healthy HIV-negative adults with no recently reported acute infections or vaccinations. Every donor was a Caucasian adult living in Nashville, Tennessee, USA. Blood was collected by leukapheresis, and PBMCs were isolated by Ficoll-Histopaque density gradient centrifugation and then cryopreserved in liquid nitrogen vapor phase. Analytical flow cytometry was used to check the purity and quantity of every magnetically sorted T cell population. Genomic DNA was isolated from every sorted fraction and measured by UV absorbance on a Nanodrop 2000c. From a lookup of the germline V gene, CDR1 and CDR2 are MDHEN and SYDVKM. V is reduced by 5 bases and J by 2 bases, leaving a spacing of 10 bases between them. The CDR3 contains 13 residues, cysteine and phenylalanine counted. The CDR3 DNA has 39 bases and is translated from base 1.

Using the deep immunoSEQ assay, multiplex PCR amplified TCR CDR3 regions from genomic DNA. Extracted genomic DNA from each cell subset was spread evenly across all wells of several immunoSEQ 96-well plates, with each plate serving as a replicate. For sorted subsets, roughly 200 ng of genomic DNA, equivalent to 30,000 or so T cell genomes, went into each replicate PCR. Purified libraries were measured with a Qubit 3.0 fluorometer, size-checked on a Bioanalyzer 2100, and measured again with the KAPA Library Quantification kit. Every immunoSEQ 96-well plate was sequenced on a dedicated single-read 150-cycle Illumina NextSeq 550 flow cell. As for the original processing: The immunoSEQ output contained only junctional sequences without quality scores, so filtering could not match that applied to full-length reads. To assign V/J genes and CDR3, sequences were annotated against IMGT germline references using PyIR, a Python wrapper for IgBLAST v1.9. Reads were removed for weak V/J assignments (E-value above 1e-6), missing CDR3, stop codons, out-of-frame junctions, or ambiguous translated residues. V3J clonotypes were defined as sequences sharing the same inferred V gene, J gene, and CDR3 amino acid sequence. The percentage overlap between two repertoires was calculated by dividing the number of shared unique clonotypes by the size of the smaller repertoire. Richness of each repertoire was evaluated using RTK rarefaction, the Chao1 estimator, and Recon v2.1 estimates of unobserved clonotypes. For all TCRbeta clonotypes obtained by the gDNA method from four donors, generation probabilities were computed with OLGA. Imported from immuneACCESS, the table was reduced by TCRdb to in-frame sequences with V and J called. These copies leave out some clones; in studies compared against another copy, an unresolved V gene accounts for under half, and the cause of the remainder is not known. That table supplies the V and J calls and clone size; D and trimming were determined from the DNA. In all, the sample holds roughly 590,000 clones, and over 95% of those were seen once. The ten largest clones take up about 0.11% of the sample.

These data come from a study of shared clonotypes between healthy human individuals (dated by TCRdb to the early 2020s). With respect to the entire study: A few men and a couple of women, aged 18 to 49 years, made up the cohort. To estimate repertoire size and how much clonotypes are shared between individuals, the study performed deep sequencing of blood TCR repertoires from a handful of healthy adults. For each donor, three plates each were used for CD4 naive and CD4 memory, two plates were used for CD8 naive, and one plate was used for CD8 memory. To increase sequencing depth and limit assay-specific biases, different laboratories used diverse techniques to prepare libraries and sequence TCR repertoires. Between about 0.85 and 10 billion PBMCs per donor were obtained by leukapheresis.

Results the study describes overall, beyond this receptor: The genetic and exposure-history diversity represented was limited by the small number of donors. Even with the large sequencing depth, rarefaction of the sorted-subset datasets indicated that sequencing was incomplete. Compared with non-shared clonotypes, the clonotypes found in all four sorted-subset donors had higher generation probabilities. Across a few donors, roughly 5% of naive CD4, over 3% of naive CD8, about 2.3% of memory CD4, and 0.4% of memory CD8 clonotypes were shared. Sampling was limited to blood, and TCR repertoires in tissue likely differ from TCR repertoires in blood. Larger estimated clonotype richness was generally found for naive subsets than for memory subsets. Based on pairwise subsampling, the degree of clonotype sharing among donors was expected to be affected by sequencing depth.

This sequence uses TRBV28 and TRBJ2-7, and possibly TRBD1, on 5 matching bases. The receptor comes from a woman younger than 45 in good health. Sequenced: naive CD8+ T cells sorted from blood. The cell subset or site label corresponds to: CD45RA+CCR7+. Read as DNA, the sequence is TGTGCCAGCAGTGCCGGACACGCCTACGAGCAGTACTTC. Protein translation: CASSAGHAYEQYF.